This T cell receptor (beta chain) was sequenced for a study of T-cell memory formation after mild COVID-19. MiXCR, applied by TCRdb to the 5' RACE reads, yields one record per CDR3 protein. The sample has 300,000 to 400,000 distinct CDR3 sequences; around 15% are singletons. This clonotype was counted a few times. The CDR3 totals 14 residues. Germline lookup yields CDR1 DFQATT and CDR2 SNEGSKA (reference sequence). V was pared by 3 bases and J by 6 bases, with 7 bases of the junction left unmatched. V gene TRBV20-1 combines with J gene TRBJ2-1; 8 bases are shared with TRBD2. The material sequenced was PBMCs or a T cell subset sorted from them (not recorded which). The TCR originated in a man between 18 and 35 years old who had mild COVID-19 (a few samples of this study predate the infection). Cell type and time point are not known. The CDR3 DNA is TGCAGTGCTAGGGTTGGAAGCGGGGGCAATGAGCAGTTCTTC. Encoded protein: CSARVGSGGNEQFF.